This T cell receptor (beta chain) was sequenced in a study of T cell responses to AZD1222 COVID-19 vaccine. Overall study context: Second-dose recipients at about 4 or about 12 weeks were treated as one pooled group.

Data came from immunoSEQ multiplex PCR; TCRdb stores just in-frame clones and leaves some out. The table records 65,000 to 90,000 clones, roughly 88% of them present only once. The receptor's source is an adult in good health. The material sequenced was peripheral blood, taken on day 0 of AZD1222 vaccination.

The CDR3 loop is CASSPQGARYTGELFF. The DNA of the CDR3 is TGTGCCAGCAGTCCCCAGGGGGCTAGGTACACCGGGGAGCTGTTTTTT. V and J are TRBV2 and TRBJ2-2; 8 nucleotides align to TRBD1. The V and J ends lost 5 bases and 3 bases, in that order; junction bases with no gene match: 8. CDR3 length equals 16 residues. CDR1 and CDR2 (germline): SNHLY, FYNNEI.